This T cell receptor (beta chain) was obtained from a study of cytomegalovirus exposure and HLA in healthy donors. Study findings and constraints: The classifier, whose performance was assessed in both the original and validation cohorts, reportedly diagnosed cytomegalovirus status with high specificity and sensitivity. Within an earlier analysis, most TCR beta V segments proved productive either about 87% or about 30% of the time. Excluded: some indistinguishable V segments such as TRBV6-2 and TRBV6-3. A later look showed TCR association rates differing by HLA locus, highest for DRB1 and lowest for HLA-C.

Primers included in the PCR were 60 Vbeta and 13 Jbeta primers. TCRdb's copy holds only in-frame clones and misses some; the assay was immunoSEQ multiplex PCR. In the table there are roughly 110,000 clones, 73% of which are singletons. Per the germline V gene, CDR1 is MNHEY and CDR2 is SMNVEV (reference sequence). This CDR3 has 14 amino acids. The junction had 8 bases not matched to a gene; V was cut back by 10 bases and J by 4 bases. A word on this clone: Its specificity is not known.

Sequencing was performed on PBMCs. The chain employs TRBV27 and TRBJ1-4; TRBD1 aligns across 8 bases. The source is a man under 40 in good health and CMV-seronegative. The CDR3 reads CATAGGGGNEKLFF. The CDR3, as DNA: TGTGCCACCGCAGGGGGCGGGGGTAATGAAAAACTGTTTTTT.